The 19 T cell receptor beta chains in this list originate from one sample, sequenced in a study of blood T cells in healthy people across ages. Together with a sample-barcoded 5' primer, a J-beta primer mix was included in a second PCR lasting about 6 to 11 cycles. In TCRdb, the 5' RACE reads were re-called with MiXCR into one record per CDR3 protein. The sample gives around 850,000 distinct CDR3 sequences, under 40% of which show up once; approximately 12% is in the top ten. Sequencing was done on a sample of blood. Receptors originate from a young man in good health.

The J gene is TRBJ2-1, the V gene TRBV4-2; 10 bases are a match to TRBD2. The CDR3 extends over 16 amino acids. Germline CDR1 and CDR2: LGHNA and YNFKEQ. V dropped 3 bases and J dropped 7; count of bases not matched to a gene: 9. The CDR3 region has the DNA TGTGCCAGCAGCCAGGAAGCGGGGGGGCTAGGGAATGAGCAGTTCTTC. As protein: CASSQEAGGLGNEQFF.

This rearrangement joins TRBV4-2 to TRBJ1-6; D is possibly TRBD1 (6 bases). With 1 base removed from V and 7 bases from J, the gap between germline ends came to 14 bases. CDR3 length equals 16 residues. Germline loops: CDR1 LGHNA, CDR2 YNFKEQ. The CDR3 sequence is CASSQGPTGRNSPLHF. CDR3 DNA: TGTGCCAGCAGCCAAGGCCCCACAGGGAGGAATTCACCCCTCCACTTT.

The chain employs TRBV24-1 and TRBJ2-5, with 11 bases identical to TRBD2. With 7 bases clipped from V and 11 bases from J, the junction kept 14 bases outside the gene matches. Per the germline V gene, CDR1 is KGHDR and CDR2 is SFDVKD. The CDR3 sequence is 15 residues long. CDR3 sequence (DNA): TGTGCCACCAGCCCGACTAGCGGGGTTAGGGATGAGCAGTACTTC. Translating gives CATSPTSGVRDEQYF.

This clonotype was detected many times. This sequence joins TRBV29-1 and TRBJ1-2; D is uncertain. The CDR3 has 11 residues. V was clipped by 2 bases and J by 3 bases, with 4 bases between them. CDR1 and CDR2 from the germline V gene are SQVTM and ANQGSEA. The CDR3 DNA sequence: TGCAGCGTTGAACGTGACTATGGCTACACCTTC. Protein sequence: CSVERDYGYTF.

The CDR3: CASSVWRTGQPQHF. In DNA form, the CDR3 reads TGTGCCAGCAGTGTTTGGCGGACCGGACAGCCCCAGCATTTT. This sequence joins TRBV6-2 or TRBV6-3 and TRBJ1-5; D is uncertain. Germline V gene sequence: CDR1 MNHEY, CDR2 SVGEGT. V was cut by 5 bases and J by 7 bases, with 15 bases left in between. The CDR3 totals 14 residues.

This clonotype occurred many times. V is TRBV18 and J is TRBJ1-2, with D possibly being TRBD1 (5 bases). This CDR3 is built from 15 residues. The V gene lost 1 base and the J gene lost 6 bases, with 15 bases spanning the gap. Germline V CDR1 and CDR2: KGHSH, LQKENI. The CDR3 loop reads CASSPQGPGNDGYTF. The CDR3 DNA reads as TGTGCCAGCTCACCACAGGGACCGGGGAACGATGGCTACACCTTC.

This chain joins TRBV20-1 and TRBJ2-3, with 7 positions matching TRBD1. CDR1 and CDR2 (germline): DFQATT, SNEGSKA (reference sequence). Trimming took 2 bases from V and 6 from J; bases not matched to a gene: 11. The CDR3 is made up of 15 amino acids. The CDR3 DNA reads as TGCAGTGCTAGAACCTTTCAGGGGGAGTGGGATACGCAGTATTTT. Its protein product is CSARTFQGEWDTQYF.

J is TRBJ2-7 and V is TRBV7-2; TRBD1 might be the D (5 bases). In germline, CDR1 is SGHTA, CDR2 FQGNSA. Trimming cost V 5 bases and J 6 bases, with 14 bases left between them. The CDR3 is 13 residues long. The CDR3 loop reads CASSVLGAGEQYF. The DNA for the CDR3 is TGTGCCAGCAGCGTATTAGGGGCCGGCGAGCAGTACTTC.

This clonotype was seen many times. V usage is TRBV2 and J usage is TRBJ2-5; 8 positions agree with TRBD2. Per the germline V gene, CDR1 is SNHLY and CDR2 is FYNNEI. The CDR3 is 14 amino acids. V lost 3 bases and J lost 11; bases outside the gene matches: 11. The CDR3, as DNA: TGTGCCAGCAGTGATGAACTAGCGGCTAATGAGCAGTACTTC. Protein sequence: CASSDELAANEQYF.

This clonotype came up a few times. The chain employs TRBV7-2 and TRBJ2-7; a possible D gene is TRBD2 (6 bases). The CDR3 is 14 residues long. Germline V lookup: CDR1 SGHTA, CDR2 FQGNSA. The ends were cut back, 3 bases at V and 3 bases at J, with 12 bases in the middle. In DNA, the CDR3 is TGTGCCAGCAGCTTTGGGGGACTGTACTACGAGCAGTACTTC. It codes for CASSFGGLYYEQYF. Full variable domain (remainder filled in from reference TRBV7-2 and TRBJ2-7): GAGVSQSPSNKVTEKGKDVELRCDPISGHTALYWYRQSLGQGLEFLIYFQGNSAPDKSGLPSDRFSAERTGGSVSTLTIQRTQQEDSAVYLCASSFGGLYYEQYFGPGTRLTVT.

This clonotype was picked up a small number of times. The chain uses TRBV4-3 and TRBJ1-2; D is unclear. Trimming left V 0 bases short and J 4 bases short, with 12 bases between. This CDR3 region has 15 residues. Per germline, CDR1 LGHNA and CDR2 YSLEER. This chain's CDR3 is CASSQDRRQAYGYTF. The CDR3 DNA is TGCGCCAGCAGCCAAGATCGAAGGCAGGCCTATGGCTACACCTTC.

A few counts support this clonotype. The chain employs TRBV7-2 and TRBJ2-1; 8 bases agree with TRBD2. V shed 5 bases and J 3 bases; nucleotides not matched to a gene: 9. This CDR3 contains 16 residues. Germline assignment: CDR1 SGHTA and CDR2 FQGNSA. CDR3 sequence reads: CASSPLAGGYYNEQFF. The CDR3, as DNA: TGTGCCAGCAGCCCCCTTGCGGGGGGATACTACAATGAGCAGTTCTTC. The full variable domain, rest sourced from reference TRBV7-2 and TRBJ2-1, is GAGVSQSPSNKVTEKGKDVELRCDPISGHTALYWYRQSLGQGLEFLIYFQGNSAPDKSGLPSDRFSAERTGGSVSTLTIQRTQQEDSAVYLCASSPLAGGYYNEQFFGPGTRLTVL.

The V gene is TRBV5-1, the J gene TRBJ2-7, with no clear D. Germline V gene data show CDR1 as SGHRS and CDR2 as YFSETQ. Trimming took 2 bases from V and 7 from J, leaving 10 bases between them. CDR3 length: 12 residues. CDR3 loop: CASSFWVREQYF. CDR3 sequence (DNA): TGCGCCAGCAGCTTTTGGGTGAGGGAGCAGTACTTC.

Points on this clonotype: Being one base from a much bigger clone, this may be a read error. V is TRBV6-5 and J is TRBJ1-5; D remains unclear. The V and J ends lost 7 bases and 7 bases respectively, with 14 bases between them. The CDR3 has 13 amino acids. Germline V gene sequence: CDR1 MNHEY, CDR2 SVGAGI. DNA for the CDR3: TGTGCCAGCACCCTCGGGGTGGGACAGCCCCAGCATTTT. Its translation is CASTLGVGQPQHF.

As regards this clonotype: A much larger clone differs by one base, so this may be a read error. The chain has TRBV5-1 and TRBJ2-5; either TRBD1 or TRBD2 may fit D (5 bases each). The CDR3 totals 13 residues. The germline CDR1 and CDR2 sequences are SGHRS and YFSETQ. The CDR3 loop is CASSSDLGETPYF. CDR3 nucleotides: TGCGCCAGCAGCTCCGACTTGGGGGAGACCCCGTACTTC.

With regard to this clonotype: A much larger clone lies a single base off, so this may be a read error. V is TRBV7-2 and J is TRBJ1-4; 7 positions agree with TRBD1. Looked up from germline, CDR1 is SGHTA and CDR2 is FQGNSA. The length of the CDR3 is 13 residues. The J segment lost 7 bases and the V segment lost 4 bases, leaving 3 bases of the junction unmatched. CDR3 amino acids: CASSSGGSEKLFF. In nucleotides, the CDR3 is TGTGCCAGCAGCTCAGGGGGGAGTGAAAAACTGTTTTTT.

This clonotype was recorded many times. The chain is built from TRBV3-1 and TRBJ2-7, with 9 bases aligning to TRBD2. Trimming took 5 bases from V and 3 from J; bases not matched to a gene: 5. CDR1 and CDR2 from the germline V gene are LGHDT and YNNKEL (reference sequence). The CDR3 contains 14 residues. CDR3 nucleotides: TGTGCCAGCAGCAAAGCGGGGGGCCTCTACGAGCAGTACTTC. It codes for CASSKAGGLYEQYF.

The V and J genes are TRBV4-2 and TRBJ2-5; TRBD2 matches at 14 bases. Per the germline V gene, CDR1 is LGHNA and CDR2 is YNFKEQ. The V and J ends lost 4 bases and 4 bases, in that order; junction bases with no gene match: 11. The CDR3 is 18 amino acids. CDR3 region: CASSLQTSGGAGIETQYF. Written as DNA, the CDR3 is TGTGCCAGCAGCCTTCAGACTAGCGGGGGGGCCGGGATAGAGACCCAGTACTTC.

To note about this clonotype: A read error is possible here, since a much larger clone lies one base away. This rearrangement joins TRBV20-1 to TRBJ2-5; D not certain. The length of the CDR3 is 11 residues. Germline-derived CDR1 and CDR2 are DFQATT and SNEGSKA (reference sequence). This CDR3 is CSADDQEAQYF. The DNA of the CDR3 is TGCAGTGCAGACGACCAAGAGGCCCAGTACTTC.